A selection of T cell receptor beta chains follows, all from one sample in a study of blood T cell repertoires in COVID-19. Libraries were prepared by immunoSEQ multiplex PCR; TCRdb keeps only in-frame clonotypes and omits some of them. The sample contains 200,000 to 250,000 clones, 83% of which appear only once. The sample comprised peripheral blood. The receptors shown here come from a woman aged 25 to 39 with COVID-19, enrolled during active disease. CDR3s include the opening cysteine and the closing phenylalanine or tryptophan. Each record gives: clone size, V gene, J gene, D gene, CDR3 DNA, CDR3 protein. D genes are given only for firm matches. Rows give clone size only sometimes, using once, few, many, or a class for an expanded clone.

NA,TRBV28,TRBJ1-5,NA,TGTGCCAGCAGTGACAGACAGGGCAATCAGCCCCAGCATTTT,CASSDRQGNQPQHF
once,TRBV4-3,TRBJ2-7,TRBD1,TGCGCCAGCAGCCAATCAGGGGGATCCTACGAGCAGTACTTC,CASSQSGGSYEQYF
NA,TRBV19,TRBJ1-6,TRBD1,TGTGCCAGTACGCGGACAGGGCTTTCACCCCTCCACTTT,CASTRTGLSPLHF
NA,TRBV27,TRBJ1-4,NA,TGTGCCAGCAGTCCCGGGGAGTTTAATGAAAAACTGTTTTTT,CASSPGEFNEKLFF
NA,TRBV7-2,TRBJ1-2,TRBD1,TGTGCCAGCAGCTTAGGAGGGGGCCAGGGCTACACCTTC,CASSLGGGQGYTF
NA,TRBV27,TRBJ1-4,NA,TGTGCCAGCAGTCCCTCCGGCCTCCGTTTCCTACAGGGCCCAACTAATGAAAAACTGTTTTTT,CASSPSGLRFLQGPTNEKLFF
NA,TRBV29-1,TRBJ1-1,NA,TGCAGCGTTGAAGGAATTTTGACAGCCCCTCTGAACACTGAAGCTTTCTTT,CSVEGILTAPLNTEAFF
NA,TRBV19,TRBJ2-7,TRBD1,TGTGCCAGTAGCGCACTACAGGGGGAAATCTCCTACGAGCAGTACTTC,CASSALQGEISYEQYF
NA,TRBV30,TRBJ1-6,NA,TGTGCCTGGAGGTTCTGGGAGTATAATTCACCCCTCCACTTT,CAWRFWEYNSPLHF
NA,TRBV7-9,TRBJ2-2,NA,TGTGCCAGCAGCTTAGCAAGACAATTGAACACCGGGGAGCTGTTTTTT,CASSLARQLNTGELFF
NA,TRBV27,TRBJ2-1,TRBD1,TGTGCCAGCAGTCCGGACAGGGTTAATGAGCAGTTCTTC,CASSPDRVNEQFF
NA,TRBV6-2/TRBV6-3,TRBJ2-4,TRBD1,TGTGCCAGCAGTTACCTTACAGGGGGCACAAAAGGCATTCAGTACTTC,CASSYLTGGTKGIQYF
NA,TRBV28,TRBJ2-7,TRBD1,TGTGCCAGCAGTTTGACAGGGTCCCACGAGCAGTACTTC,CASSLTGSHEQYF
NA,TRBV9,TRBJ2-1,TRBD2,TGTGCCAGCAGCGTAGGGCTAGCGGGTTACAATGAGCAGTTCTTC,CASSVGLAGYNEQFF
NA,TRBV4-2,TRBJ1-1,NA,TGTGCCAGCAGCCAAGAATGGGGGGGCACTGAAGCTTTCTTT,CASSQEWGGTEAFF
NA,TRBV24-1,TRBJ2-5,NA,TGTGCCACCAGTGAACGTCAGGTTGGTAAGGAGACCCAGTACTTC,CATSERQVGKETQYF
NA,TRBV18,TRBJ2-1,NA,TGTGCCAGCTCACAACAGGGATCCTACAATGAGCAGTTCTTC,CASSQQGSYNEQFF
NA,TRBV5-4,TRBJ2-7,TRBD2,TGTGCCAGCTCGGGGGGGCCGAGCGAGCAGTACTTC,CASSGGPSEQYF
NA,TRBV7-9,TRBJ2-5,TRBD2,TGTGCCAGCAGCCCTACCTGGACTAGGGGAGAGACCCAGTACTTC,CASSPTWTRGETQYF
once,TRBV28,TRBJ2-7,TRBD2,TGTGCCAGCAGTTTGTCTAGCGGGGGCTACGAGCAGTACTTC,CASSLSSGGYEQYF
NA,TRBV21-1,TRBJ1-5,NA,TGTGCCAGCAGCAGGAGAGGGGGGGTCCAGCCCCAGCATTTT,CASSRRGGVQPQHF
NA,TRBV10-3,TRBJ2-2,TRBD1,TGTGCCATCAGGTCCCCGGGACAGGGCAACACCGGGGAGCTGTTTTTT,CAIRSPGQGNTGELFF
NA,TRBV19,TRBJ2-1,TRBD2,TGTGCCTCGCGGGGGTACAATGAGCAGTTCTTC,CASRGYNEQFF
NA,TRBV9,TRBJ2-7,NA,TGTGCCAGCAGCGTAGGGACAGCCGTCTACGAGCAGTACTTC,CASSVGTAVYEQYF
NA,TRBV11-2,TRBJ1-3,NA,TGTGCCAGCAGCGATGGGACAAGGGAAGAGAGAAACACCATATATTTT,CASSDGTREERNTIYF
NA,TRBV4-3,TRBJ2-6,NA,TGCGCCAGCAGCCAAGATTCTTTTGGGGCCAACGTCCTGACTTTC,CASSQDSFGANVLTF
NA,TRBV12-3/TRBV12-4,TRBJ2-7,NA,TGTGCCAGCAGTGCGGGACGGCTCGAGCAGTACTTC,CASSAGRLEQYF
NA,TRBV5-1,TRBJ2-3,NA,TGCGCCAGCAGCTTGGCCCTAGGTTCTGGCACAGATACGCAGTATTTT,CASSLALGSGTDTQYF
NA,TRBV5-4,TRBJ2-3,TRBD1,TGTGCCAGCAGCTTGGGGGACAGGGGGCCTGGAGATACGCAGTATTTT,CASSLGDRGPGDTQYF
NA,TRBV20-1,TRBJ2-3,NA,TGCAGTGCTAGTCGGTACCGGGCAGATACGCAGTATTTT,CSASRYRADTQYF
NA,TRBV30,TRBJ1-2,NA,TGTGCCTGGAGTGTCCGTACTTGGGGGCTCTATGGCTACACCTTC,CAWSVRTWGLYGYTF
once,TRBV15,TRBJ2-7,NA,TGTGCCACCAGCCGGGACAACCTTTACGAGCAGTACTTC,CATSRDNLYEQYF
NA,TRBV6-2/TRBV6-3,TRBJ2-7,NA,TGTGCCAGCAGCCCGGGACTCCCGTCCAACGAGCAGTACTTC,CASSPGLPSNEQYF
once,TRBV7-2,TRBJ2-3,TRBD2,TGTGCCAGCAGCTTAGCGACTAGCGGGATTAGCACAGATACGCAGTATTTT,CASSLATSGISTDTQYF
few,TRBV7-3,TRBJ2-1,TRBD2,TGTGCCAGCAGCTCCAATCCGGGACTAGCGGAGAGCTCCTACAATGAGCAGTTCTTC,CASSSNPGLAESSYNEQFF
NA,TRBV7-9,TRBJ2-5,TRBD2,TGTGCCAGCAGCGGGCGGACTAGCGAGAAAGAGACCCAGTACTTC,CASSGRTSEKETQYF
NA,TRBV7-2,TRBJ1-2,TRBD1,TGTGCCAGCAGCTTGGATAACAGGGGGCGAAACTATGGCTACACCTTC,CASSLDNRGRNYGYTF
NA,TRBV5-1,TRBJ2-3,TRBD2,TGCGCCAGCAGCTTTCTAGCGGGAGTGGGGACAGATACGCAGTATTTT,CASSFLAGVGTDTQYF
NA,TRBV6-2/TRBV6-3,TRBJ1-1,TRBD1,TGTGCCAGCAGCGGACAGGGCTACACTGAAGCTTTCTTT,CASSGQGYTEAFF
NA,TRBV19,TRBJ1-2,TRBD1,TGTGCCAGTAGTGTGGTAGGGGGCCCCTATGGCTACACCTTC,CASSVVGGPYGYTF
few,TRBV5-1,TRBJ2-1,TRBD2,TGCGCCAGCAGCTTGGGCAGCGGGGGGTTCAATGAGCAGTTCTTC,CASSLGSGGFNEQFF
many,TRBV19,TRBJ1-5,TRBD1,TGTGCCAGTAAACTAACAGGGGGCCCTCAGCCCCAGCATTTT,CASKLTGGPQPQHF
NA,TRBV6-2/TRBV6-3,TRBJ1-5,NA,TGTGCCAGCAGCGGGAGGCGGGGACGGCTCAATCAGCCCCAGCATTTT,CASSGRRGRLNQPQHF
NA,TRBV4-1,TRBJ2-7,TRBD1,TGCGCCAGCAGCCAAGATGAGGACAGGAGCTCCTACGAGCAGTACTTC,CASSQDEDRSSYEQYF
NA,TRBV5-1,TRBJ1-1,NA,TGCGCCAGCAGCTCGGAGACAGGTTCCGCGAGGACTGAAGCTTTCTTT,CASSSETGSARTEAFF
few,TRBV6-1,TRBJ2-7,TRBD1,TGTGCCAGCAGTGAGAGACAGGGGATATCCTACGAGCAGTACTTC,CASSERQGISYEQYF
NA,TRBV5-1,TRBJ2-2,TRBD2,TGCGCCAGCAGACTTGGGGGGACTAGCGGGGTGAACACCGGGGAGCTGTTTTTT,CASRLGGTSGVNTGELFF
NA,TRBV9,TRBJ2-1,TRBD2,TGTGCCAGCAGCGGACTAGCGGTTACCTACAATGAGCAGTTCTTC,CASSGLAVTYNEQFF
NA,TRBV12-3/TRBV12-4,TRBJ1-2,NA,TGTGCCAGCAGTTCCGGACAGAACTATGGCTACACCTTC,CASSSGQNYGYTF
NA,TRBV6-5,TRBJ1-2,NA,TGTGCCAGCAGTTATGATCGGCAGGGCGTTGCCTATGGCTACACCTTC,CASSYDRQGVAYGYTF
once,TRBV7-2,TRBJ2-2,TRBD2,TGTGCCAGCAGCCCCCGTAGCGGGGGCCAGACCGGGGAGCTGTTTTTT,CASSPRSGGQTGELFF
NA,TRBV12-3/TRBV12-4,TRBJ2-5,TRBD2,TGTGCCAGCAGCCTACTAGCGGGAGAGACCCAGTACTTC,CASSLLAGETQYF
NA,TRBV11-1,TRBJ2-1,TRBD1,TGTGCCAGCAGCTTAGGGGGACAGGGTCTTCACAATGAGCAGTTCTTC,CASSLGGQGLHNEQFF